These T cell receptor beta chains were read from a single sample in a study of control samples from healthy donors and cancer patients. Data came from immunoSEQ multiplex PCR; TCRdb stores just in-frame clones and leaves some out. Here the sample spans about 95,000 clones, roughly nine tenths being singletons. The sequenced material came from blood. These receptors came from a woman between 70 and 85 years old in good health. CDR3s include the opening cysteine and the closing phenylalanine or tryptophan. The order of the fields is V gene, CDR3 protein.

V gene: TRBV29-1
CDR3 protein: CSVDPQGNTEAFF

V gene: TRBV13
CDR3 protein: CASSLGFNTEAFF

V gene: TRBV11-3
CDR3 protein: CASSLDWNYGYTF

V gene: TRBV2
CDR3 protein: CASIQRGNNEKLFF

V gene: TRBV6-4
CDR3 protein: CASSDSIDGGTGWNNYGYTF

V gene: TRBV7-2
CDR3 protein: CASSLGATIQETQYF

V gene: TRBV9
CDR3 protein: CASSSLGTGVTEAFF

V gene: TRBV6-6
CDR3 protein: CASSSPGMGQPQHF

V gene: TRBV7-9
CDR3 protein: CASSLAAGEQFF

V gene: TRBV6-5
CDR3 protein: CASRSPGQNSPLHF

V gene: TRBV7-9
CDR3 protein: CASRGTGVNYGYTF

V gene: TRBV3-1/TRBV3-2
CDR3 protein: CASSQFGTGELFF

V gene: TRBV30
CDR3 protein: CAWRDGYEQYF

V gene: TRBV3-1/TRBV3-2
CDR3 protein: CASSQEFSEQYF

V gene: TRBV6-5
CDR3 protein: CASSYSYRNTEAFF

V gene: TRBV28
CDR3 protein: CASSPGQGFHGYTF

V gene: TRBV19
CDR3 protein: CASSIRPRELFF

V gene: TRBV5-8
CDR3 protein: CASRRGQGSPFGEKLFF

V gene: TRBV7-9
CDR3 protein: CASILGGAPNTEAFF

V gene: TRBV15
CDR3 protein: CATSIERGNTEAFF

V gene: TRBV27
CDR3 protein: CASRTSGVLTLKAFF

V gene: TRBV12-3/TRBV12-4
CDR3 protein: CASSRLTGELFF

V gene: TRBV7-6
CDR3 protein: CASSLGFSGSETQYF

V gene: TRBV4-1
CDR3 protein: CASSQGPSATYNEQFF

V gene: TRBV3-1/TRBV3-2
CDR3 protein: CASSQNMAPNYGYTF

V gene: TRBV11-2
CDR3 protein: CASSQWVGTGGSEKVFF

V gene: TRBV2
CDR3 protein: CASIKDRDKPQHF

V gene: TRBV5-4
CDR3 protein: CASSTMLGGGSSPLHF

V gene: TRBV9
CDR3 protein: CASSVGQSGNTIYF

V gene: TRBV5-1
CDR3 protein: CASSSLYPDTEAFF

V gene: TRBV3-1/TRBV3-2
CDR3 protein: CASSPDPGSSYGYTF

V gene: TRBV5-6
CDR3 protein: CASSLFFRTGNYGYTF

V gene: TRBV27
CDR3 protein: CASRRLAGSETQYF

V gene: TRBV7-2
CDR3 protein: CASSLAGQAYEQYF

V gene: TRBV5-1
CDR3 protein: CASSLALARTGELFF

V gene: TRBV29-1
CDR3 protein: CSVVRGVGNTIYF

V gene: TRBV12-1
CDR3 protein: CASSPGSGAYTF

V gene: TRBV5-6
CDR3 protein: CASSLGTGSNTEAFF

V gene: TRBV6-5
CDR3 protein: CASTHGLAKQFF

V gene: TRBV19
CDR3 protein: CASSEAGQETQYF

V gene: TRBV19
CDR3 protein: CASSIRRPSGGYTF

V gene: TRBV7-3
CDR3 protein: CASSISGGAYDEQFF

V gene: TRBV11-2
CDR3 protein: CASSLVVGAFF

V gene: TRBV5-1
CDR3 protein: CASSTGPGSGTEAFF

V gene: TRBV27
CDR3 protein: CASSLVGPNQPQHF

V gene: TRBV11-2
CDR3 protein: CASSLDSAGYEQYF

V gene: TRBV5-1
CDR3 protein: CASSSATGELFF

V gene: TRBV19
CDR3 protein: CASSPSKGVQETQYF

V gene: TRBV5-1
CDR3 protein: CASSPGGSLNTEAFF

V gene: TRBV20-1
CDR3 protein: CSASGDHASSRLPYGYTF

V gene: TRBV25-1
CDR3 protein: CASREPGANTEAFF

V gene: TRBV9
CDR3 protein: CASSSTQGAGGELFF

V gene: TRBV6-5
CDR3 protein: CASSLLGNQPQHF

V gene: TRBV6-5
CDR3 protein: CASMRQSNQPQHF

V gene: TRBV7-8
CDR3 protein: CASSLGTRSGANVLTF

V gene: TRBV7-2
CDR3 protein: CASSLNRDYEQYF

V gene: TRBV19
CDR3 protein: CASRIQGPAGELFF